Below are 15 T cell receptor beta chains sequenced from a single sample in a study of blood T cell repertoires in COVID-19. The protocol was immunoSEQ multiplex PCR, while the TCRdb copy is restricted to in-frame clones and leaves out a portion. The sample carries 80,000 to 100,000 clones, less than 85% recorded once. The sequencing sample was made of peripheral blood. The receptors come from a man in his 70s with active or convalescent COVID-19.

The chain combines TRBV7-6 with TRBJ1-4, with D hard to call. The CDR3 has 16 amino acids. The germline CDR1 and CDR2 sequences are SGHVS and FNYEAQ. The ends were cut back, 1 base at V and 2 bases at J, with 11 bases in the middle. CDR3 bases: TGTGCCAGCAGCTTAGACCCGGTATCTACTAATGAAAAACTGTTTTTT. Its protein is CASSLDPVSTNEKLFF.

The V gene is TRBV5-4, the J gene TRBJ2-2; tentatively, D is TRBD1 (5 bases). The CDR3 runs to 16 residues. V was shortened by 1 base and J by 4 bases, with 14 bases between the two germline ends. CDR1 is SGHNT, CDR2 YYREEE, per germline (reference sequence). The CDR3 nucleotides read TGTGCCAGCAGCTTGAGTAAGGCAGGGCGCACCGGGGAGCTGTTTTTT. It encodes CASSLSKAGRTGELFF.

This chain links TRBV7-9 with TRBJ2-1; the D is unclear. This CDR3 region has 14 residues. Trimming shortened V by 5 bases and J by 0 bases, and 8 bases separated the two germline ends. CDR1 is SEHNR, CDR2 FQNEAQ, per germline (reference sequence). In nucleotides, the CDR3 is TGTGCCAGCAGCCCTATCGGCTCCTACAATGAGCAGTTCTTC. Its translation is CASSPIGSYNEQFF.

This clone has only a few counts. This rearrangement joins TRBV5-1 to TRBJ1-1; 9 bases are a match to TRBD1. The CDR3 is 15 residues long. Germline values: CDR1 SGHRS, CDR2 YFSETQ. Trimming at V came to 4 bases and at J to 1 base, leaving 5 bases not matched to a gene. The CDR3 DNA reads TGCGCCAGCAGCCGCATGGGACAGGGGAACACTGAAGCTTTCTTT. This translates into CASSRMGQGNTEAFF.

The CDR3 DNA reads as TGTGCCAGCAGTTACTCCTTGCAGGGGGCAAACACTGAAGCTTTCTTT. This codes for CASSYSLQGANTEAFF. The rearrangement joins TRBV6-5 to TRBJ1-1; 8 bases agree with TRBD1. Germline CDR1 and CDR2: MNHEY and SVGAGI. This CDR3 contains 16 residues. With V trimmed by 0 bases and J by 2 bases, 5 bases remained unmatched.

The rearrangement uses TRBV7-9 and TRBJ2-2; a weak D match, TRBD2 (5 bases). V lost 1 base and J lost 6, with 12 bases in between. This CDR3 region has 15 residues. The germline gives CDR1 SEHNR, CDR2 FQNEAQ (reference sequence). The CDR3 DNA follows: TGTGCCAGCAGCTTAGGTGTTACAGCGGCCGGGGAGCTGTTTTTT. Translation: CASSLGVTAAGELFF. The full variable domain, completed using reference TRBV7-9 and TRBJ2-2, is DTGVSQNPRHKITKRGQNVTFRCDPISEHNRLYWYRQTLGQGPEFLTYFQNEAQLEKSRLLSDRFSAERPKGSFSTLEIQRTEQGDSAMYLCASSLGVTAAGELFFGEGSRLTVL.

The rearrangement links TRBV5-6 to TRBJ1-4, with D possibly matching TRBD1 (5 bases). V gave up 0 bases and J gave up 5 bases, with 5 bases separating them. Germline V gene sequence: CDR1 SGHDT, CDR2 YYEEEE. The CDR3 contains 13 residues. CDR3 residues: CASSLGGNEKLFF. CDR3 nucleotide sequence: TGTGCCAGCAGCTTGGGGGGCAATGAAAAACTGTTTTTT.

This chain uses TRBV19 with TRBJ1-3; TRBD1 might be the D (5 bases). The CDR3 length is 17 residues. V lost 5 bases and J 2 bases, leaving 19 bases between the germline ends. CDR1 and CDR2 (germline): LNHDA, SQIVND (reference sequence). CDR3 bases: TGTGCCAGTAGTTCGATCAGGGCCCTCAGGGCTGGAAACACCATATATTTT. Encoded protein: CASSSIRALRAGNTIYF.

The V and J genes are TRBV25-1 and TRBJ2-1, with D possibly TRBD2 on 6 matching bases. The germline CDR1 and CDR2 sequences are MGHDK and SYGVNS. The germline V and J ends were trimmed by 4 bases and 2 bases, with 12 bases remaining between them. This CDR3 contains 15 residues. In DNA form, the CDR3 reads TGTGCCAGCAGTGTCCGACTAGTTACCTACAATGAGCAGTTCTTC. Translated: CASSVRLVTYNEQFF.

This clone was counted only a few times. This chain connects TRBV29-1 to TRBJ2-7, with 11 bases identical to TRBD2. Germline V CDR1 and CDR2: SQVTM, ANQGSEA. The CDR3 totals 14 residues. V shed 6 bases and J 1 base; nucleotides not matched to a gene: 5. CDR3 amino acids: CSVTSGGNSYEQYF. The CDR3 nucleotides are TGCAGCGTCACTAGCGGGGGTAATTCCTACGAGCAGTACTTC.

This sequence joins TRBV27 and TRBJ1-2; 9 bases map to TRBD1. The junction had 11 bases not matched to a gene; V was cut back by 0 bases and J by 6 bases. This CDR3 spans 17 amino acids. CDR1 and CDR2 from the germline V gene are MNHEY and SMNVEV (reference sequence). The CDR3 DNA reads TGTGCCAGCAGTTTATCGGGGACCGGGACAGGGACCCATGGCTACACCTTC. It yields the protein CASSLSGTGTGTHGYTF.

This chain uses TRBV5-8 with TRBJ1-4; no reliable D call. This CDR3 spans 16 amino acids. Germline lookup yields CDR1 SGHTS and CDR2 YDEGEE. Trimming left V 0 bases short and J 2 bases short, with 11 bases between. The CDR3 here is CASSLGAGGTNEKLFF. DNA of the CDR3: TGTGCCAGCAGCTTGGGGGCCGGTGGGACTAATGAAAAACTGTTTTTT.

CDR3 coding DNA: TGTGCCAGCGCCACAGTCGCAACTAATGAAAAACTGTTTTTT. Its protein product is CASATVATNEKLFF. This rearrangement joins TRBV6-5 to TRBJ1-4; D is undetermined. The length of the CDR3 is 14 residues. Between the trimmed V and J ends, which lost 8 bases and 0 bases, there was a span of 10 bases. CDR1 and CDR2 from the germline V gene are MNHEY and SVGAGI.

The V call is TRBV5-1, the J call TRBJ1-6; D gene unclear. V was cut by 4 bases and J by 9 bases, with 8 bases left in between. Germline assignment: CDR1 SGHRS and CDR2 YFSETQ. The CDR3 has 12 amino acids. The chain's CDR3 is CASSPDISPLHF. The CDR3 DNA sequence: TGCGCCAGCAGCCCCGACATTTCACCCCTCCACTTT.

V gene TRBV2 combines with J gene TRBJ1-1; D perhaps matches TRBD1 (6 bases). The CDR3 is 16 residues long. Looked up from germline, CDR1 is SNHLY and CDR2 is FYNNEI. The ends were cut back, 7 bases at V and 2 bases at J, with 20 bases in the middle. CDR3: CASKSLGAGENTEAFF. CDR3 coding DNA: TGTGCCAGCAAATCGTTGGGGGCAGGGGAAAACACTGAAGCTTTCTTT.